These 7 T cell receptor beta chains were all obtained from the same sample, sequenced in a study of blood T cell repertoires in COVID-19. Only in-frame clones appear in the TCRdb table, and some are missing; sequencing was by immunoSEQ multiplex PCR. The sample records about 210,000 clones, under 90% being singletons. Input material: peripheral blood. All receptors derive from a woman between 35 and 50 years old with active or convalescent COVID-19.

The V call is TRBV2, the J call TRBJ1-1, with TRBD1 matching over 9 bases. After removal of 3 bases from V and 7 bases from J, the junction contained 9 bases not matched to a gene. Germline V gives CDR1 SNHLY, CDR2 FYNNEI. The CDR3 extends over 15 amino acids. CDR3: CASSEPGTGLFEAFF. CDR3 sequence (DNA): TGTGCCAGCAGTGAGCCAGGGACAGGGCTGTTTGAAGCTTTCTTT.

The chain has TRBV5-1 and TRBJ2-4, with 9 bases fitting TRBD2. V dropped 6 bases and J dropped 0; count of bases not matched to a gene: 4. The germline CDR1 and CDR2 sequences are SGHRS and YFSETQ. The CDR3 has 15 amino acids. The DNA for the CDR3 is TGCGCCAGCATGCGGGGGGGCTTAGCCAAAAACATTCAGTACTTC. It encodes CASMRGGLAKNIQYF.

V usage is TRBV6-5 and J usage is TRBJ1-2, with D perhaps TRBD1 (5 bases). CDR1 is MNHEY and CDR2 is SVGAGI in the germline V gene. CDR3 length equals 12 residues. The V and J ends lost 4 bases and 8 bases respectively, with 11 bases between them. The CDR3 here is CASSSRTRGYTF. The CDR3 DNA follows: TGTGCCAGCAGTTCGAGGACACGCGGCTACACCTTC.

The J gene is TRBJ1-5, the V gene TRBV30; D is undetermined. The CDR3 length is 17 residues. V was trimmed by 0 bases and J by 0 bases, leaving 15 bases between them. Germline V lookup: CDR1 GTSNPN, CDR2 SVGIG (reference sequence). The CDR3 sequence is CAWSVGRTPHSNQPQHF. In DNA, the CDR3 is TGTGCCTGGAGTGTTGGCAGAACACCTCATAGCAATCAGCCCCAGCATTTT.

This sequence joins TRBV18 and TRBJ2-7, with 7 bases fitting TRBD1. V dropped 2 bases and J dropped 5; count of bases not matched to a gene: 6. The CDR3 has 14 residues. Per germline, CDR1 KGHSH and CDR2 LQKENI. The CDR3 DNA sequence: TGTGCCAGCTCACCAACATACAGGGGCCACGAGCAGTACTTC. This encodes CASSPTYRGHEQYF.

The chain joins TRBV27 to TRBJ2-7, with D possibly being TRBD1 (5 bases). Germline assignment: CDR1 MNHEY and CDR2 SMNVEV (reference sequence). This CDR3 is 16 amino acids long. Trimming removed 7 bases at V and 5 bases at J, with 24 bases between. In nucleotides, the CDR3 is TGTGCCAGCACCCCCATATCCGGACAAGGGGTCCACGAGCAGTACTTC. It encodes CASTPISGQGVHEQYF.

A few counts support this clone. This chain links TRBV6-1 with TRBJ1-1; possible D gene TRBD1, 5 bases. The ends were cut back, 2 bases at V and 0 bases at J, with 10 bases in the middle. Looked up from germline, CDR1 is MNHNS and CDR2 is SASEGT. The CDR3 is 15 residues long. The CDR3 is CASSELVTVNTEAFF. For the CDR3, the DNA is TGTGCCAGCAGTGAACTAGTGACAGTGAACACTGAAGCTTTCTTT.